Below, 23 T cell receptor beta chains from the same sample are listed, as sequenced in a study of blood T cell repertoires in COVID-19. The method was immunoSEQ multiplex PCR; TCRdb's version includes in-frame clones alone and lacks a portion of them. The table has 250,000 to 400,000 clones, around 84% seen once. The sample consisted of PBMCs or T cells enriched from blood (not recorded which). Source of these receptors: a woman aged 25 to 39 who had been exposed to COVID-19.

This clone appeared a single time. The V call is TRBV10-3, the J call TRBJ1-2; possible D gene TRBD1, 6 bases. The CDR3 length is 13 residues. The germline gives CDR1 ENHRY, CDR2 SYGVKD. V was shortened by 7 bases and J by 6 bases, with 15 bases between the two germline ends. The CDR3 DNA is TGTGCCATCACCAAGGACAGAGACAATGGCTACACCTTC. Translation: CAITKDRDNGYTF.

The chain is built from TRBV27 and TRBJ1-2; D possibly corresponds to TRBD1 (6 bases). This CDR3 contains 14 residues. Trimming removed 5 bases at V and 6 bases at J, with 16 bases between. Germline lookup yields CDR1 MNHEY and CDR2 SMNVEV (reference sequence). In DNA, the CDR3 is TGTGCCAGCAGTCACTCAGGGGCGCATGATGGCTACACCTTC. Amino acids: CASSHSGAHDGYTF.

The rearrangement uses TRBV5-1 and TRBJ2-7, with D possibly TRBD2 on 6 matching bases. Trimming stripped 2 bases from V and 6 bases from J, with 24 bases between. The CDR3 extends over 17 amino acids. Germline assignment: CDR1 SGHRS and CDR2 YFSETQ. For the CDR3, the DNA is TGCGCCAGCAGCTTATTTAGCCAGACTAATCGGGAGCGCGAGCAGTACTTC. Encoded protein: CASSLFSQTNREREQYF. Using reference TRBV5-1 and TRBJ2-7 for the parts outside the CDR3, the full variable domain is KAGVTQTPRYLIKTRGQQVTLSCSPISGHRSVSWYQQTPGQGLQFLFEYFSETQRNKGNFPGRFSGRQFSNSRSEMNVSTLELGDSALYLCASSLFSQTNREREQYFGPGTRLTVT.

This chain links TRBV2 with TRBJ1-4; D might be TRBD1 (5 bases). V lost 3 bases, J lost 8 bases, and 13 bases lay in between. CDR1 and CDR2 (germline): SNHLY, FYNNEI. This CDR3 is 14 amino acids long. This CDR3 is CASSDGQGGEKLFF. CDR3 DNA sequence: TGTGCCAGCAGTGACGGCCAGGGTGGGGAAAAACTGTTTTTT.

The sample holds a few counts of this clone. The chain is built from TRBV9 and TRBJ1-6; D is unresolved. The CDR3 has 17 amino acids. Germline CDR1 is SGDLS and CDR2 is YYNGEE. Trimming left V 4 bases short and J 6 bases short, with 20 bases between. The CDR3 nucleotides are TGTGCCAGCAGCCCAACGAAGACGGGATTCACTAATTCACCCCTCCACTTT. This codes for CASSPTKTGFTNSPLHF.

The rearrangement uses TRBV21-1 and TRBJ2-4; the table's D call, TRBD2, was not checked against the DNA. TRBV21-1 is a recognized pseudogene. The CDR3 is 14 amino acids. CDR3 protein: CASSADLAKNIQYF. The DNA of the CDR3 is TGTGCCAGCAGCGCGGACTTAGCCAAAAACATTCAGTACTTC.

The chain has TRBV10-3 and TRBJ2-3; a possible D gene is TRBD1 (5 bases). Germline assignment: CDR1 ENHRY and CDR2 SYGVKD. This CDR3 is built from 15 residues. V lost 6 bases and J lost 2, with 15 bases in between. This CDR3 is CAISVKTVNTDTQYF. CDR3 DNA sequence: TGTGCCATCAGCGTTAAGACAGTTAACACAGATACGCAGTATTTT.

This sequence joins TRBV20-1 and TRBJ2-3; D unresolved. This CDR3 comprises 12 residues. V gave up 3 bases and J gave up 5 bases, with 9 bases separating them. Per germline, CDR1 DFQATT and CDR2 SNEGSKA (reference sequence). CDR3 bases: TGCAGTGCTAGTCCAGAACAAGATACGCAGTATTTT. This translates into CSASPEQDTQYF.

The chain employs TRBV16 and TRBJ1-1, with a tentative D call TRBD1 (6 bases). The CDR3 runs 14 residues. The V end lost 6 bases, the J end lost 4 bases, and 15 bases lay between the germline ends. Germline CDR1 reads KGHSY; CDR2 reads FQNENV. For the CDR3, the DNA is TGTGCCAGCAGTCCCGACAGGAGAGGCACTGAAGCTTTCTTT. Translation: CASSPDRRGTEAFF.

This chain links TRBV9 with TRBJ2-1; D is ambiguous. The V end lost 0 bases, the J end lost 5 bases, and 6 bases lay between the germline ends. The CDR3 loop spans 13 amino acids. Germline V gene data show CDR1 as SGDLS and CDR2 as YYNGEE. CDR3 amino acids: CASSVDFDNEQFF. The CDR3 DNA reads TGTGCCAGCAGCGTAGACTTTGACAATGAGCAGTTCTTC.

The CDR3 protein is CASSRQGQETQYF. As DNA, the CDR3 is TGTGCCAGCAGCCGACAGGGGCAAGAGACCCAGTACTTC. The chain joins TRBV5-4 to TRBJ2-5, with TRBD1 matching over 8 bases. Germline V gene lookup returns CDR1 SGHNT and CDR2 YYREEE (reference sequence). V shed 4 bases and J 2 bases; nucleotides not matched to a gene: 1. The CDR3 extends over 13 amino acids.

The J gene is TRBJ2-6, the V gene TRBV19, with D uncertain. The CDR3 extends over 17 amino acids. Germline V gives CDR1 LNHDA, CDR2 SQIVND (reference sequence). V was cut by 7 bases and J by 0 bases, with 16 bases left in between. CDR3 nucleotide sequence: TGTGCCAGTACCGTAGACACCGTAAACTCTGGGGCCAACGTCCTGACTTTC. It is translated as CASTVDTVNSGANVLTF.

The rearrangement uses TRBV19 and TRBJ1-2; D might be TRBD1 (6 bases). Trimming cost V 5 bases and J 8 bases, with 15 bases left between them. CDR1 LNHDA and CDR2 SQIVND come from the germline V gene (reference sequence). This CDR3 spans 13 amino acids. For the CDR3, the DNA is TGTGCCAGTAGTCCTACAGGGTCGGGGGGCTACACCTTC. Its protein product is CASSPTGSGGYTF.

V and J are TRBV27 and TRBJ1-5; no clear D. Trimming pared 0 bases from V and 3 bases from J, leaving 3 bases between. The CDR3 length is 13 residues. Germline-derived CDR1 and CDR2 are MNHEY and SMNVEV (reference sequence). The CDR3: CASSLSFNQPQHF. The CDR3 coding sequence is TGTGCCAGCAGTTTATCCTTCAATCAGCCCCAGCATTTT.

The chain employs TRBV7-2 and TRBJ1-2; 9 nucleotides agree with TRBD1. Trimming took 4 bases from V and 8 from J; bases not matched to a gene: 8. Germline CDR1 is SGHTA and CDR2 is FQGNSA. The CDR3 loop spans 14 amino acids. CDR3 residues: CASSSQGAIGGYTF. CDR3 nucleotide sequence: TGTGCCAGCAGCTCACAGGGGGCCATAGGAGGCTACACCTTC.

The chain joins TRBV27 to TRBJ2-1; 8 bases map to TRBD1. CDR1 and CDR2 from the germline V gene are MNHEY and SMNVEV (reference sequence). V lost 2 bases to trimming and J lost 6 bases; unmatched junction nucleotides: 3. The CDR3 is 14 amino acids. The CDR3 sequence: CASSLVTGANEQFF. For the CDR3, the DNA is TGTGCCAGCAGTTTAGTGACAGGGGCCAATGAGCAGTTCTTC.

This chain connects TRBV27 to TRBJ2-5; tentatively, D is TRBD2 (5 bases). Germline lookup yields CDR1 MNHEY and CDR2 SMNVEV (reference sequence). The V end lost 6 bases, the J end lost 1 base, and 15 bases lay between the germline ends. The length of the CDR3 is 15 residues. The CDR3 DNA reads TGTGCCAGCAGCCCCCTAGGCGGGTTCCAAGAGACCCAGTACTTC. Amino acid sequence: CASSPLGGFQETQYF.

The chain couples TRBV7-3 to TRBJ2-2, with D perhaps TRBD1 (5 bases). The V gene lost 4 bases and the J gene lost 6 bases, with 15 bases spanning the gap. This CDR3 has 15 residues. In germline, CDR1 is SGHTA, CDR2 FQGTGA. The DNA for the CDR3 is TGTGCCAGCAGCTCCCCAGATAGGGGTCCCGGGGAGCTGTTTTTT. This encodes CASSSPDRGPGELFF.

This clone was observed a few times. This chain uses TRBV28 with TRBJ2-1; no clear D gene. V was trimmed by 4 bases and J by 0 bases, leaving 10 bases between them. The CDR3 consists of 15 residues. The germline gives CDR1 MDHEN, CDR2 SYDVKM. This chain's CDR3 is CASSSSMSSYNEQFF. The CDR3 DNA reads TGTGCCAGCAGTTCCTCTATGAGCTCCTACAATGAGCAGTTCTTC.

J is TRBJ1-2 and V is TRBV18; 10 nucleotides align to TRBD1. In germline, CDR1 is KGHSH, CDR2 LQKENI. CDR3 length: 15 amino acids. The ends lost 3 bases at V and 6 bases at J; junction bases unmatched: 7. CDR3 sequence: CASSPLQTGGDGYTF. CDR3 sequence (DNA): TGTGCCAGCTCACCTCTGCAGACAGGGGGCGATGGCTACACCTTC.

This chain joins TRBV30 and TRBJ2-2; no firm D call. CDR1 is GTSNPN, CDR2 SVGIG, per germline (reference sequence). Trimming pared 3 bases from V and 7 bases from J, leaving 6 bases between. The CDR3 has 11 amino acids. CDR3 sequence reads: CAWRLIGELFF. The CDR3 DNA reads TGTGCCTGGAGGCTAATCGGGGAGCTGTTTTTT.

The sample holds a few counts of this clone. V gene TRBV12-3 or TRBV12-4 combines with J gene TRBJ1-4, with a possible D match to TRBD1 (6 bases). Trimming shortened V by 8 bases and J by 4 bases, and 11 bases separated the two germline ends. The CDR3 length is 13 residues. CDR3 protein: CASQQGFNEKLFF. DNA of the CDR3: TGTGCCAGCCAACAGGGTTTTAATGAAAAACTGTTTTTT.

The V and J genes are TRBV27 and TRBJ2-3; D possibly corresponds to TRBD2 (5 bases). This CDR3 is 15 amino acids long. V dropped 3 bases and J dropped 3 bases, with 13 bases sitting between them. Germline values: CDR1 MNHEY, CDR2 SMNVEV (reference sequence). This CDR3 reads CASSFGKRRTDTQYF. As DNA, the CDR3 is TGTGCCAGCAGTTTCGGGAAGCGCCGAACAGATACGCAGTATTTT.